A selection of T cell receptor beta chains follows, all from one sample in a study of shared clonotypes between healthy human individuals. Clones were read by immunoSEQ multiplex PCR, and TCRdb kept only the in-frame ones, dropping some. The data contain 600,000 or so clones, roughly 98% of them seen just once; the ten biggest clones take up 0.3%. The sample taken for sequencing was naive CD8+ T cells sorted from blood. Receptors originate from a man aged 25 to 40 in good health. CDR3s leave out the opening cysteine and the closing phenylalanine or tryptophan. Some rows have no size entry. The others give once, few or many, or a class for an expanded clone.

size | J | V | CDR3
NA | TRBJ1-5 | TRBV21-1 | ASSIWTDRGDSDQPQH
NA | TRBJ2-2 | TRBV9 | ASSVSGRAGNTGELF
NA | TRBJ2-7 | TRBV13 | ASSLALGGEQY
once | TRBJ2-1 | TRBV4-3 | ASSQEAAGSYNEQF
NA | TRBJ2-7 | TRBV7-9 | ASSPKASGNYEQY
NA | TRBJ2-7 | TRBV5-5 | ASSLSGTSANTY
NA | TRBJ2-7 | TRBV6-6 | ASSYGVSYEQY
NA | TRBJ1-2 | TRBV4-3 | ASSQVDRVHGYT
NA | TRBJ2-7 | TRBV7-9 | ASSTTSYEQY
NA | TRBJ2-3 | TRBV23-1 | ASSNVWELSGRSTDTQY
NA | TRBJ2-1 | TRBV10-1 | ASSLSGNSYNEQF